This TCR beta chain was profiled in a study of T cell responses to AZD1222 COVID-19 vaccine. About the study: Second-dose recipients at about 4 or about 12 weeks were treated as one pooled group.

The germline V and J ends were trimmed by 5 bases and 3 bases, with 16 bases remaining between them. The CDR3 has 15 amino acids. Germline V gene sequence: CDR1 SGHTA, CDR2 FQGNSA. Measured with immunoSEQ multiplex PCR; TCRdb has only the in-frame clones, and not every one. The sample lists roughly 150,000 clones, roughly 89% seen once, with 5% in the top ten. General observations from the study: Repertoires were obtained only post-peak T cell response. Only a handful of AZD1222 recipients, roughly 6 in all, had baseline seropositivity.

This clone was observed once. Its antigen is not identified. The TCR sequence derives from an adult in good health. The source material was peripheral blood, sampled on day 0 of AZD1222 vaccination. This chain links TRBV7-2 with TRBJ1-2; D gene uncertain. The CDR3 nucleotides read TGTGCCAGCAGCGTCACCTCCGGGGTAGACTATGGCTACACCTTC. Translating gives CASSVTSGVDYGYTF.